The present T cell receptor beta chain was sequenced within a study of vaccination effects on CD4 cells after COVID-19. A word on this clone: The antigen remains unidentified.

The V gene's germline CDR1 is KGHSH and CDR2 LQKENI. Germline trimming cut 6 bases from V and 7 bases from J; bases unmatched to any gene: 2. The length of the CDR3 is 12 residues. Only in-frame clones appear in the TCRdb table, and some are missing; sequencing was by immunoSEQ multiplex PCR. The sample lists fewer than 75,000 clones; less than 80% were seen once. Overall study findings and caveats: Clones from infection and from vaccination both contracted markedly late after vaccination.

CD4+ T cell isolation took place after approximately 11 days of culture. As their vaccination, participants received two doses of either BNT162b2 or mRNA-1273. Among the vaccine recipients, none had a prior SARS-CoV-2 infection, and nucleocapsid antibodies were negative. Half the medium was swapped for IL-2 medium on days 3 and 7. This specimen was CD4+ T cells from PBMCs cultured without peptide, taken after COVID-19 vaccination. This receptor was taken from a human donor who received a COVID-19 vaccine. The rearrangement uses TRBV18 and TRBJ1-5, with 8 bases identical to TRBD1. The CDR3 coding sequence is TGTGCCAGCTCGGACAGGGTCCAGCCCCAGCATTTT. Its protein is CASSDRVQPQHF.